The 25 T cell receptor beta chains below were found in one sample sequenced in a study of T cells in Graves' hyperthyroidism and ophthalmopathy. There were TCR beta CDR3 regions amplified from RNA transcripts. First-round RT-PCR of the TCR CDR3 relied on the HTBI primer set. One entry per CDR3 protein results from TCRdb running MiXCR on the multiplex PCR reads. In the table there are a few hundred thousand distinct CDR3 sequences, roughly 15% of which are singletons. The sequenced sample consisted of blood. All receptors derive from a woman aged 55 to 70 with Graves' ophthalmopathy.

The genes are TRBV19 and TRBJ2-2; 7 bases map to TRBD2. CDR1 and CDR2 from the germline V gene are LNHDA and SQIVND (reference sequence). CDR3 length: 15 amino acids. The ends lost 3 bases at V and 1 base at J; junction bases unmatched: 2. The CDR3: CASSISSGNTGELFF. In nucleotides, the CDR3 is TGTGCCAGTAGTATTTCTAGCGGGAACACCGGGGAGCTGTTTTTT.

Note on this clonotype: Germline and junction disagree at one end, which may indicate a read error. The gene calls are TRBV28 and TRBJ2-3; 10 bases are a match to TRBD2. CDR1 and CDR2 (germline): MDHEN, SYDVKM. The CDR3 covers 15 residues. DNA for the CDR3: TGTGCCAGCACTACTAGCGGGATCGTCGGAGATGCGCAGTATTTT. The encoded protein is CASTTSGIVGDAQYF.

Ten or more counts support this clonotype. The CDR3 here is CSVSIQGTEDEQYF. The CDR3 DNA reads as TGCAGCGTCAGCATACAGGGGACGGAGGACGAGCAGTACTTC. This chain joins TRBV29-1 and TRBJ2-7; TRBD1 agrees at 7 bases. The V segment lost 6 bases and the J segment 5 bases; nucleotides outside the gene matches: 13. Looked up from germline, CDR1 is SQVTM and CDR2 is ANQGSEA. This CDR3 spans 14 amino acids.

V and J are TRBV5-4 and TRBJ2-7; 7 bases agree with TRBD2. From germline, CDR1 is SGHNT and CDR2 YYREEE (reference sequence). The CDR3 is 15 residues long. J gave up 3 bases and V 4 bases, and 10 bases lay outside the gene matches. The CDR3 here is CASSPVREGIYEQYF. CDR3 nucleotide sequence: TGTGCCAGCAGCCCCGTTAGGGAGGGGATCTACGAGCAGTACTTC.

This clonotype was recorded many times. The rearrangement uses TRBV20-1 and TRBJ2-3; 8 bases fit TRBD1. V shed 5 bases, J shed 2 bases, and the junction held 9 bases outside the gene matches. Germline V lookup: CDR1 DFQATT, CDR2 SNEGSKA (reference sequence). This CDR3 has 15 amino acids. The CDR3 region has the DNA TGCAGTGCTTCTCCCAGGGGGCTCTCCACAGATACGCAGTATTTT. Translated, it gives CSASPRGLSTDTQYF.

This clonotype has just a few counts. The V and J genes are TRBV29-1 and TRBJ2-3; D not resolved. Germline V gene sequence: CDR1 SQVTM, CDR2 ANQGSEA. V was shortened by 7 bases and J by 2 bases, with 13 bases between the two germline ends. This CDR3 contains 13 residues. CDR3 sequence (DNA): TGCAGCGGACGGATCGGGCCCACAGATACGCAGTATTTT. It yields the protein CSGRIGPTDTQYF.

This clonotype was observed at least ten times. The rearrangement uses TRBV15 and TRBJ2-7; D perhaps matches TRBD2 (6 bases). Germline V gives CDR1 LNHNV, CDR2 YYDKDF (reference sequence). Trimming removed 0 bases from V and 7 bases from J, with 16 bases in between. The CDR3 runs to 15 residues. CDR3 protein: CATSRDYGSDAEQYF. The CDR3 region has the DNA TGTGCCACCAGCAGAGATTACGGGAGCGACGCTGAGCAGTACTTC.

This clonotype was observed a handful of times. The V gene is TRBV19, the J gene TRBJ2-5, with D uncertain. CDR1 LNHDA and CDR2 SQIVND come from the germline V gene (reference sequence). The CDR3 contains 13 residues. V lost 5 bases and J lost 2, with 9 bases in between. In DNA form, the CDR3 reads TGTGCCAGTAGTCCGTCCATTCAAGAGACCCAGTACTTC. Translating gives CASSPSIQETQYF.

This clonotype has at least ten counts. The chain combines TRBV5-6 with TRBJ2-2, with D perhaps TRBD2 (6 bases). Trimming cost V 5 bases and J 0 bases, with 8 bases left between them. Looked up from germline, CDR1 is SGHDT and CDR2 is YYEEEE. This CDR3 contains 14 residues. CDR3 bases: TGTGCCAGCAGGGGAGGCTCGAACACCGGGGAGCTGTTTTTT. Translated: CASRGGSNTGELFF.

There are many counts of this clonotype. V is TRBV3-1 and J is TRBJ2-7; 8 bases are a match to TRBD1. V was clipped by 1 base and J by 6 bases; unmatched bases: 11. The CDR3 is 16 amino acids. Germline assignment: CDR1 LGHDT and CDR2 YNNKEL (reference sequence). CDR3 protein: CASSQGGHRGSSEQYF. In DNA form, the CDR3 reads TGTGCCAGCAGCCAAGGTGGCCACAGGGGGAGTAGCGAGCAGTACTTC.

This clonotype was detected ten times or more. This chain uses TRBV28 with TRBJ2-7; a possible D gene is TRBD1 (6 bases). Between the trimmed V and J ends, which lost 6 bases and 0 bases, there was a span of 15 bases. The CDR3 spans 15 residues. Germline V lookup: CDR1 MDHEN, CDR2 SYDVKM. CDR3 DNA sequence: TGTGCCAGCAGCAGGGCAGGGGTCTCCTCCTACGAGCAGTACTTC. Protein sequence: CASSRAGVSSYEQYF.

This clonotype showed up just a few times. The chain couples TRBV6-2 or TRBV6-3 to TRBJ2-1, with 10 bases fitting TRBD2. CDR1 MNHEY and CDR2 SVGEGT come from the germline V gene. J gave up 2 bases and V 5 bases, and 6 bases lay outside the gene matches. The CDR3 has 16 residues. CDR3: CASSRRGLAAYNEQFF. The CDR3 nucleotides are TGTGCCAGCAGTAGGAGAGGACTAGCGGCCTACAATGAGCAGTTCTTC.

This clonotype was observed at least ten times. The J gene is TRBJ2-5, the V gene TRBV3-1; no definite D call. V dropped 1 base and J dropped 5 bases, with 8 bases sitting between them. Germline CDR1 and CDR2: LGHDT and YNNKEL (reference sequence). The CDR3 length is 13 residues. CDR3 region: CASSQVLGETQYF. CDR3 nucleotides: TGTGCCAGCAGCCAAGTTCTGGGGGAGACCCAGTACTTC.

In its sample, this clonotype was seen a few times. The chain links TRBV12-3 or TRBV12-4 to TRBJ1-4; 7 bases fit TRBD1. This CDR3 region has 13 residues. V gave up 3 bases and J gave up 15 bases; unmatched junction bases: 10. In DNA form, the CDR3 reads TGTGCCAGCAGTTTTAGAGGGGGCGGATGGATGTTTTTT. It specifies CASSFRGGGWMFF.

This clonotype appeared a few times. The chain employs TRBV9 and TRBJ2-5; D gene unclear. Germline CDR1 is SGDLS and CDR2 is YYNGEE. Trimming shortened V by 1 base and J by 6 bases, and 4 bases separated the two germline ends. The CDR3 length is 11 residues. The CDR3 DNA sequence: TGTGCCAGCAGCGTACGAAAGACCCAGTACTTC. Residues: CASSVRKTQYF.

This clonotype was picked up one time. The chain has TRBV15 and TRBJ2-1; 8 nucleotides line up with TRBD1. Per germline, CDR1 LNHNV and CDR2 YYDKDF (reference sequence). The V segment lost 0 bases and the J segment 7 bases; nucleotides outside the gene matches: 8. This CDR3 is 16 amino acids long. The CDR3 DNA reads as TGTGCCACCAGCAGAGATATCGGACAGGGATTTAATGAGCAGTTCTTC. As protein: CATSRDIGQGFNEQFF.

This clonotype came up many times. The CDR3 loop reads CASSYSIGARGTDTQYF. The CDR3 region has the DNA TGTGCCAGCAGTTACTCGATCGGCGCTCGGGGCACAGATACGCAGTATTTT. The rearrangement uses TRBV6-5 and TRBJ2-3; D not resolved. The V gene's germline CDR1 is MNHEY and CDR2 SVGAGI. CDR3 length equals 17 residues. Trimming left V 0 bases short and J 1 base short, with 14 bases between.

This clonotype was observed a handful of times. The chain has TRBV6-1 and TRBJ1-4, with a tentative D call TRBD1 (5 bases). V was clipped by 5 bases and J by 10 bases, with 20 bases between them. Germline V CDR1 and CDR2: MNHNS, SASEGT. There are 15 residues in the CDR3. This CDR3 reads CASSPTGARDGKLFF. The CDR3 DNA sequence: TGTGCCAGCAGTCCCACCGGGGCAAGAGACGGAAAACTGTTTTTT.

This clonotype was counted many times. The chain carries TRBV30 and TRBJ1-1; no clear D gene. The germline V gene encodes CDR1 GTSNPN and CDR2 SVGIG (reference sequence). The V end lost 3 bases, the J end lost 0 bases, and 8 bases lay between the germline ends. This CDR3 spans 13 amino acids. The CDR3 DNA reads TGTGCCTGGAGCCCTACACTGAACACTGAAGCTTTCTTT. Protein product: CAWSPTLNTEAFF.

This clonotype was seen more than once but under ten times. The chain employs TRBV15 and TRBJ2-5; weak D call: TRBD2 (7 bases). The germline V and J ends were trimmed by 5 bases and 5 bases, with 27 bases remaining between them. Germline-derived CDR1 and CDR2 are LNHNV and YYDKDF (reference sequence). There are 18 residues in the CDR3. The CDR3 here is CATSPGARRLAGGETQYF. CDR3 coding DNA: TGTGCCACCAGCCCGGGGGCTCGTCGTTTAGCGGGTGGGGAGACCCAGTACTTC.

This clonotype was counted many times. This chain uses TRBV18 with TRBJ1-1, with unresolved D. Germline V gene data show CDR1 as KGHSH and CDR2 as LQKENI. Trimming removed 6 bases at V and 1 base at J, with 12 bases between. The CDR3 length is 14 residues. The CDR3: CASSLGRPNTEAFF. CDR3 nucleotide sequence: TGTGCCAGCTCTCTCGGCCGACCGAACACTGAAGCTTTCTTT.

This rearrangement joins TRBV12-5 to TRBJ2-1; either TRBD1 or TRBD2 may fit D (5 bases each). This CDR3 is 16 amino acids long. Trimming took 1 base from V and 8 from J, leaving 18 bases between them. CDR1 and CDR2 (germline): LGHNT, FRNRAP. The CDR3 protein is CASGLGRGSGLDEQFF. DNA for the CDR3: TGTGCTAGTGGTTTGGGCCGAGGGTCGGGGCTCGATGAGCAGTTCTTC.

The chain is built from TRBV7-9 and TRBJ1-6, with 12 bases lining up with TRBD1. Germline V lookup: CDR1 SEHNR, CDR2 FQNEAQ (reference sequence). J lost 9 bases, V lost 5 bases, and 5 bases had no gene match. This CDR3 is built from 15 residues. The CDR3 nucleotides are TGTGCCAGCAGCCAAGGGACAGGGGGCAGTTCACCCCTCCACTTT. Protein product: CASSQGTGGSSPLHF.

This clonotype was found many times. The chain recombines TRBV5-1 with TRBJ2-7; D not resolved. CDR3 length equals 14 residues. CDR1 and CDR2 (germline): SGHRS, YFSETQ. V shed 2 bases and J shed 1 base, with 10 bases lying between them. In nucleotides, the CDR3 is TGCGCCAGCAGCTTTGACTCTATTTCCTACGAGCAGTACTTC. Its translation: CASSFDSISYEQYF.

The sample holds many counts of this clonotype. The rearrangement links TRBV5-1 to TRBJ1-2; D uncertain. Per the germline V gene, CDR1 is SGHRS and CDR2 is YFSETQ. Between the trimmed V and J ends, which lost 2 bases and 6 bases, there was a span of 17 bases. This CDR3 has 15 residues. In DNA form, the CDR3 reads TGCGCCAGCAGCTTCCAGGAACCCTTACTTCATGGCTACACCTTC. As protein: CASSFQEPLLHGYTF.